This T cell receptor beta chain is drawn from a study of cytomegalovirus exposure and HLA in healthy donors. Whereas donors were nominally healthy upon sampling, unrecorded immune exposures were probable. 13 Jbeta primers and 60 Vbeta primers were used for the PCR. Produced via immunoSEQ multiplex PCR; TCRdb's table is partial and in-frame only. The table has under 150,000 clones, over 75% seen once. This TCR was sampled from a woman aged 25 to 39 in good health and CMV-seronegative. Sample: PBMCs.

The CDR3 bases are TGTGCCAGCTCACCCCTACCCGGGACAGGGGGTGACGAAGCTTTCTTT. Its protein is CASSPLPGTGGDEAFF. This rearrangement joins TRBV18 to TRBJ1-1; 11 bases agree with TRBD1. This CDR3 comprises 16 residues. CDR1 and CDR2 (germline): KGHSH, LQKENI. V trimming: 3 bases; J trimming: 8 bases; junction bases outside the gene matches: 11.